The rows below give T cell receptor beta chains drawn from one sample of a study of blood T cell repertoires in COVID-19. Some clones are missing from TCRdb's copy, which holds only in-frame ones; the method was immunoSEQ multiplex PCR. The sample records about 110,000 clones, 70% to 90% being singletons. Material for sequencing was peripheral blood. Every receptor here comes from a man aged 45-65 years with active or convalescent COVID-19. The CDR3 runs from the conserved cysteine through the conserved F or W. The D gene is left open where the match is weak. The listing skips clone size in some rows; elsewhere it reads once, few, many or a size class.

TRBJ1-4 | TRBV27 | NA | NA | TGTGCCAGCAGTTCGGAGGGCGGTGAAAAACTGTTTTTT | CASSSEGGEKLFF
TRBJ2-7 | TRBV19 | NA | TRBD1 | TGTGCCAGTAGTACAGGGGGCGAGGGGGAGCAGTACTTC | CASSTGGEGEQYF
TRBJ2-1 | TRBV28 | NA | NA | TGTGCCAGCAGTTCGCCCCGGTGGCAGCGCATTGGCGATGAGCAGTTCTTC | CASSSPRWQRIGDEQFF
TRBJ2-1 | TRBV20-1 | NA | TRBD2 | TGCAGTGCTAGTGGGCTAGCGGGAGGGTTGGATGAGCAGTTCTTC | CSASGLAGGLDEQFF
TRBJ1-3 | TRBV5-6 | NA | NA | TGTGCCAGCAGCTTTGGGGACAACTCTGGAAACACCATATATTTT | CASSFGDNSGNTIYF
TRBJ1-3 | TRBV5-1 | NA | NA | TGCGCCAGCAGCTTGGCCCTCGGTTTTTCTGGAAACACCATATATTTT | CASSLALGFSGNTIYF
TRBJ2-7 | TRBV30 | NA | NA | TGTGCCTGGAGCGAGAAGAACGAGCAGTACTTC | CAWSEKNEQYF
TRBJ2-1 | TRBV2 | few | TRBD2 | TGTGCCACTGCCGGGACTAGCGCCTTCAATGAGCAGTTCTTC | CATAGTSAFNEQFF
TRBJ2-1 | TRBV6-6 | NA | TRBD1 | TGTGCCAGCAGTCTGGGACAGAGATCCTACAATGAGCAGTTCTTC | CASSLGQRSYNEQFF
TRBJ2-7 | TRBV7-9 | once | TRBD2 | TGTGCCACCCAGGGGACTAGTGGCTACGAGCAGTACTTC | CATQGTSGYEQYF
TRBJ2-1 | TRBV5-8 | NA | TRBD2 | TGTGCCAGCGGTCTCGGGACTAGAGGGGATGAGCAGTTCTTC | CASGLGTRGDEQFF
TRBJ1-1 | TRBV7-9 | few | NA | TGTGCCAGCAGCCCCGACAGTGAAGCTTTCTTT | CASSPDSEAFF
TRBJ1-4 | TRBV7-9 | NA | NA | TGTGCCAGCAGCTTCAACAGGGCGCCGAATGAAAAACTGTTTTTT | CASSFNRAPNEKLFF
TRBJ1-5 | TRBV7-2 | NA | NA | TGTGCCAGCAGCTTAACAGATTATAGCAATCAGCCCCAGCATTTT | CASSLTDYSNQPQHF
TRBJ2-7 | TRBV19 | NA | TRBD2 | TGTGCCAGTAAGCGGGGGACTAGCGCAAGCTACGAGCAGTACTTC | CASKRGTSASYEQYF
TRBJ2-5 | TRBV5-1 | NA | NA | TGCGCCAGCAGCTTGGTCAGGGAGACCCAGTACTTC | CASSLVRETQYF
TRBJ1-6 | TRBV19 | few | TRBD1 | TGTGCCAGTAGTATTCAACAGGGGGCGAATTCACCCCTCCACTTT | CASSIQQGANSPLHF
TRBJ1-5 | TRBV21-1 | NA | NA | TGTGCCAGCAGTGCACAGGGGGGCTCTCGGCAGCCCCAGCATTTT | CASSAQGGSRQPQHF
TRBJ1-1 | TRBV27 | few | NA | TGTGCCAGCAGTTATCACCGGGAGAATACTGAAGCTTTCTTT | CASSYHRENTEAFF
TRBJ1-1 | TRBV12-3/TRBV12-4 | NA | NA | TGTGCCAGCAGTTCCCGCGAGAACACTGAAGCTTTCTTT | CASSSRENTEAFF
TRBJ1-1 | TRBV5-1 | NA | NA | TGCGCCAGCAGCTTGAACGCGGGGAACACTGAAGCTTTCTTT | CASSLNAGNTEAFF
TRBJ1-6 | TRBV30 | NA | TRBD1 | TGTGCCTGGAGTGGGACAGGGGGCTCACCCCTCCACTTT | CAWSGTGGSPLHF
TRBJ1-2 | TRBV2 | NA | NA | TGTGCCAGCAGTCAGATACAGGGATCCTATGGCTACACCTTC | CASSQIQGSYGYTF
TRBJ2-7 | TRBV27 | NA | TRBD1 | TGTGCCAGCAGTTTAGGACAGGGGGCACGGGAGCAGTACTTC | CASSLGQGAREQYF
TRBJ2-3 | TRBV5-1 | NA | TRBD2 | TGCGCCAGCAGCTTCCGACTAGCGGAAAGCACAGATACGCAGTATTTT | CASSFRLAESTDTQYF
TRBJ1-1 | TRBV7-2 | once | NA | TGTGCCAGCAGCTTAGCGCGAGGAGTCGGGACTGAAGCTTTCTTT | CASSLARGVGTEAFF
TRBJ2-5 | TRBV28 | NA | TRBD1 | TGTGCCAGCAGTTTGCACGACAGGGGGGAGACCCAGTACTTC | CASSLHDRGETQYF
TRBJ1-5 | TRBV7-8 | NA | TRBD1 | TGTGCCAGCAGCCTCCGGGACAGGGGAATACAGCCCCAGCATTTT | CASSLRDRGIQPQHF
TRBJ1-5 | TRBV18 | NA | NA | TGTGCCAGCTCCCCCGAGAAGGGGGACTATAGCAATCAGCCCCAGCATTTT | CASSPEKGDYSNQPQHF
TRBJ2-1 | TRBV25-1 | NA | NA | TGTGCCAGCAGTGATTTGAGGGATGAGCAGTTCTTC | CASSDLRDEQFF
TRBJ2-7 | TRBV7-2 | NA | NA | TGTGCCAGCAGCTTAGATGGGGCGGGGTCCTACGAGCAGTACTTC | CASSLDGAGSYEQYF
TRBJ2-3 | TRBV2 | NA | TRBD1 | TGTGCCAGCAGTGACGACAGGGGGTTGACAGATACGCAGTATTTT | CASSDDRGLTDTQYF
TRBJ1-2 | TRBV7-8 | NA | NA | TGTGCCAGCAGCTTAGGGAGGGCCCCCAACTATGGCTACACCTTC | CASSLGRAPNYGYTF
TRBJ2-7 | TRBV4-2 | NA | TRBD2 | TGTGCCAGCAGCCAAGATTCCGGAGCGGGAGGCGGGTACGAGCAGTACTTC | CASSQDSGAGGGYEQYF
TRBJ2-7 | TRBV3-1/TRBV3-2 | NA | TRBD2 | TGTGCCAGCAGCCACGCGCTAGCGGGATACTACGAGCAGTACTTC | CASSHALAGYYEQYF
TRBJ2-5 | TRBV7-9 | NA | NA | TGTGCCAGCAGCTTAAGGCCCGCCCTAGAAGAGACCCAGTACTTC | CASSLRPALEETQYF
TRBJ1-2 | TRBV18 | NA | NA | TGTGCCAGCTCACCTTCTCCAGGGCCTAGAAACTATGGCTACACCTTC | CASSPSPGPRNYGYTF
TRBJ2-1 | TRBV9 | NA | NA | TGTGCCAGCAGCCCTAGTCTAGCGAAGAGCTCCTACAATGAGCAGTTCTTC | CASSPSLAKSSYNEQFF
TRBJ2-3 | TRBV5-1 | NA | TRBD2 | TGCGCCAGCAGCATTCGGACTAGCGGGAGTCCAGATACGCAGTATTTT | CASSIRTSGSPDTQYF
TRBJ2-1 | TRBV7-2 | NA | TRBD2 | TGTGCCAGCAGCCCCAGGACTAGCGGTCGGGTGGGGGGGCAGTTCTTC | CASSPRTSGRVGGQFF
TRBJ1-3 | TRBV7-9 | once | NA | TGTGCCAGCAGCTTAGGGGTAATGGAGGGCTCTGGAAACACCATATATTTT | CASSLGVMEGSGNTIYF
TRBJ2-7 | TRBV18 | NA | NA | TGTGCCAGTCCCAGAAGGGTGGGAGGTCCTTACGAGCAGTACTTC | CASPRRVGGPYEQYF
TRBJ2-1 | TRBV6-5 | NA | NA | TGTGCCAGCGGTAGGAGCGGCTTTTACAATGAGCAGTTCTTC | CASGRSGFYNEQFF
TRBJ2-1 | TRBV10-2 | NA | TRBD2 | TGCGCCAGCAGCCCCGGGACTAGCGGGAGTAATGAGCAGTTCTTC | CASSPGTSGSNEQFF
TRBJ1-1 | TRBV4-2 | NA | NA | TGTGCCAGCGAGACAGGTCGCGGACTGAACACTGAAGCTTTCTTT | CASETGRGLNTEAFF
TRBJ2-2 | TRBV5-1 | NA | TRBD1 | TGCGCCAGCAGCTTGGAACAGGGGGCCTACGGGGAGCTGTTTTTT | CASSLEQGAYGELFF